Listed below are T cell receptor beta chains from one sample, sequenced in a study of cytomegalovirus exposure and HLA in healthy donors. The repertoire was sequenced with immunoSEQ multiplex PCR; TCRdb's copy has only in-frame clones and lacks some. The sample comprises about 200,000 clones, roughly 80% of which are singletons, and about 0.36% rests with the top ten. The material sequenced was PBMCs. Receptor source: a male donor in good health and CMV-seropositive. CDR3s include the opening cysteine and the closing phenylalanine or tryptophan. Each record gives: CDR3 protein, CDR3 DNA, J gene, V gene, clone size, D gene. A D gene is named only where the DNA matches it firmly. The listing skips clone size in some rows; elsewhere it reads once, few, many or a size class.

CASSLSREMSTDTQYF,TGTGCCAGCAGCCTAAGCAGGGAAATGAGCACAGATACGCAGTATTTT,TRBJ2-3,TRBV7-9,.,.
CASSPGWGNTEAFF,TGTGCCAGCAGTCCAGGGTGGGGGAACACTGAAGCTTTCTTT,TRBJ1-1,TRBV6-5,.,.
CASIPGTSGSNEQFF,TGTGCCAGCATTCCCGGGACTAGCGGGAGTAACGAGCAGTTCTTC,TRBJ2-1,TRBV6-1,.,TRBD2
CASSFPLHSFSGNTIYF,TGTGCCAGCAGTTTCCCCCTCCACTCCTTCTCTGGAAACACCATATATTTT,TRBJ1-3,TRBV28,.,.
CSSSSTYEQYF,TGTTCCAGCAGTTCAACCTACGAGCAGTACTTC,TRBJ2-7,TRBV7-9,.,.
CASSLKPLAGTTDTQYF,TGTGCCAGCAGCTTAAAGCCCCTAGCGGGGACCACAGATACGCAGTATTTT,TRBJ2-3,TRBV7-6,few,TRBD2
CASSVLAGAASYEQYF,TGTGCCAGCAGTGTCCTAGCGGGGGCCGCCTCCTACGAGCAGTACTTC,TRBJ2-7,TRBV27,.,TRBD2
CASSNRGLFTEAFF,TGTGCCAGCAGCAACAGGGGGCTCTTCACTGAAGCTTTCTTT,TRBJ1-1,TRBV7-2,.,TRBD1
CASSWGLHIGTDTQYF,TGTGCCAGCAGTTGGGGACTCCACATCGGGACAGATACGCAGTATTTT,TRBJ2-3,TRBV27,.,.
CASSPPRIGTGGSPLHF,TGTGCCAGCTCACCACCGAGGATTGGGACAGGGGGATCACCCCTCCACTTT,TRBJ1-6,TRBV18,.,TRBD1
CASSSRGTSGTEAFF,TGTGCCAGCAGTTCCCGGGGGACTTCAGGCACTGAAGCTTTCTTT,TRBJ1-1,TRBV6-5,.,.
CASRSRGLGGYTF,TGTGCCAGCAGAAGCAGGGGGCTCGGGGGCTACACCTTC,TRBJ1-2,TRBV6-5,.,TRBD1
CASSLTRLARSSYEQYF,TGCGCCAGCAGCCTGACCAGACTAGCGAGGAGCTCCTACGAGCAGTACTTC,TRBJ2-7,TRBV5-1,.,TRBD2
CASSQERGNYGYTF,TGCGCCAGCAGCCAAGAAAGGGGGAACTATGGCTACACCTTC,TRBJ1-2,TRBV4-3,.,.
CASSRQGPIYF,TGTGCCAGCAGTCGACAGGGTCCCATATATTTT,TRBJ1-3,TRBV6-5,.,TRBD1
CASSLGSGSSYNEQFF,TGTGCCAGCAGCTTGGGTAGCGGGAGTTCCTACAATGAGCAGTTCTTC,TRBJ2-1,TRBV5-4,.,TRBD2
CAISESPTLGQEAFF,TGTGCCATCAGTGAATCCCCTACCCTCGGACAGGAAGCTTTCTTT,TRBJ1-1,TRBV10-3,.,.
CAISESTGRAFF,TGTGCCATCAGTGAGAGTACCGGGAGAGCTTTCTTT,TRBJ1-1,TRBV10-3,.,.
CASSTSGGPVSGEQFF,TGTGCCAGCAGCACTAGCGGGGGTCCGGTATCCGGGGAGCAGTTCTTC,TRBJ2-1,TRBV2,.,TRBD2
CASGPSGRAYEQYF,TGCGCCAGCGGGCCCAGCGGGAGGGCCTACGAGCAGTACTTC,TRBJ2-7,TRBV4-3,.,TRBD2
CASSNRELPYEQYF,TGTGCCAGCAGCAACAGGGAGTTACCCTACGAGCAGTACTTC,TRBJ2-7,TRBV11-3,once,.
CASSQGQGNQPQHF,TGTGCCAGCAGCCAAGGACAGGGTAATCAGCCCCAGCATTTT,TRBJ1-5,TRBV4-2,.,TRBD1
CASSRIAGGPYEQYF,TGCGCCAGCAGCCGAATTGCAGGGGGCCCCTACGAGCAGTACTTC,TRBJ2-7,TRBV4-3,few,TRBD1
CASSISDRANQPQHF,TGTGCCAGTAGTATCTCGGACAGGGCCAATCAGCCCCAGCATTTT,TRBJ1-5,TRBV19,.,TRBD1
CASSVDPTGGASGANVLTF,TGTGCCAGCAGCGTAGACCCCACAGGGGGCGCGTCTGGGGCCAACGTCCTGACTTTC,TRBJ2-6,TRBV9,.,TRBD1
CASSPLAGGHQETQYF,TGTGCCAGCAGCCCCCTAGCGGGGGGCCACCAAGAGACCCAGTACTTC,TRBJ2-5,TRBV27,.,TRBD2
CASSESGAWGYTF,TGTGCCAGCAGTGAATCTGGGGCGTGGGGCTACACCTTC,TRBJ1-2,TRBV6-1,.,.
CASSEDGASTDTQYF,TGTGCCAGCAGTGAAGACGGAGCTAGCACAGATACGCAGTATTTT,TRBJ2-3,TRBV25-1,few,.
CASSWTGEGVPDTQYF,TGTGCCAGTAGTTGGACAGGGGAGGGCGTCCCAGATACGCAGTATTTT,TRBJ2-3,TRBV19,.,TRBD1
CASSPATVTYEQYF,TGTGCCAGCAGCCCGGCGACAGTAACCTACGAGCAGTACTTC,TRBJ2-7,TRBV7-8,few,.
CASSQRQGGSNQPQHF,TGCGCCAGCAGCCAGAGACAGGGGGGGAGCAATCAGCCCCAGCATTTT,TRBJ1-5,TRBV4-1,.,TRBD1
CASSQRESYNEQFF,TGTGCCAGCAGTCAGCGGGAGAGCTACAATGAGCAGTTCTTC,TRBJ2-1,TRBV7-8,once,TRBD2
CASSHGTGGRNQPQHF,TGTGCCAGCAGCCATGGGACAGGGGGACGCAATCAGCCCCAGCATTTT,TRBJ1-5,TRBV5-4,few,TRBD1
CASSTAGGKSAFF,TGCGCCAGCAGCACGGCGGGGGGTAAATCGGCTTTCTTT,TRBJ1-1,TRBV5-1,few,.
CASSLDGQNQNEKLFF,TGTGCCAGCAGCTTAGACGGACAGAACCAGAATGAAAAACTGTTTTTT,TRBJ1-4,TRBV11-1,.,.
CASSPPTSGRSYEQYF,TGTGCCAGCAGCCCCCCGACTAGCGGGAGATCCTACGAGCAGTACTTC,TRBJ2-7,TRBV7-8,.,TRBD2
CASRGSGGETQYF,TGTGCCAGCAGAGGAAGCGGGGGAGAGACCCAGTACTTC,TRBJ2-5,TRBV6-5,.,TRBD2
CASSSYTQQYF,TGTGCCAGCAGCTCGTACACCCAGCAGTATTTT,TRBJ2-3,TRBV7-2,.,.
CAWSLGGREKLFF,TGTGCCTGGAGTCTGGGGGGAAGGGAAAAACTGTTTTTT,TRBJ1-4,TRBV30,.,.
CASSLGLGADTQYF,TGTGCCAGCAGCTTAGGGCTAGGAGCAGATACGCAGTATTTT,TRBJ2-3,TRBV7-7,.,.
CASSSDQNQGQYF,TGCGCCAGCAGCTCGGACCAGAACCAGGGGCAGTACTTC,TRBJ2-7,TRBV5-1,.,.
CASSRESNQPQHF,TGTGCCAGCAGCCGAGAAAGCAATCAGCCCCAGCATTTT,TRBJ1-5,TRBV6-4,.,.
CASSLQTSGQETQYF,TGTGCCAGCAGCTTACAGACTAGCGGACAAGAGACCCAGTACTTC,TRBJ2-5,TRBV7-9,once,TRBD2
CAWSAMDSVAFF,TGTGCCTGGAGTGCCATGGACAGTGTTGCTTTCTTT,TRBJ1-1,TRBV30,.,.
CASRGPAQPQHF,TGTGCCAGCAGGGGGCCCGCTCAGCCCCAGCATTTT,TRBJ1-5,TRBV28,.,.
CASSLQGRGQPQHF,TGTGCCAGCAGCCTACAGGGCCGTGGGCAGCCCCAGCATTTT,TRBJ1-5,TRBV5-6,.,.
CASNPGLITTGELFF,TGTGCCAGCAATCCGGGACTTATAACCACCGGGGAGCTGTTTTTT,TRBJ2-2,TRBV9,.,.
CASSQQTSYEQYF,TGCGCCAGCAGCCAGCAGACTAGCTACGAGCAGTACTTC,TRBJ2-7,TRBV4-3,few,.
CASSPDRVSYEQYF,TGTGCCAGCAGCCCGGACAGGGTCTCCTACGAGCAGTACTTC,TRBJ2-7,TRBV7-2,.,TRBD1
CASRGRVAGSTDTQYF,TGTGCCAGCAGGGGGCGGGTAGCGGGAAGCACAGATACGCAGTATTTT,TRBJ2-3,TRBV2,few,TRBD2